The rows below give T cell receptor beta chains drawn from one sample of a study of OX40 agonist ivuxolimab in advanced cancers. Clones were sequenced by immunoSEQ multiplex PCR, and TCRdb holds only the in-frame ones, with some missing. The sample has about 91,000 clones, around 85% seen once; the top ten hold over 0.4%. The sequencing used CD4+ or CD8+ T cells sorted from blood, collected in a trial of the OX40 agonist ivuxolimab. These receptors came from an adult with an advanced solid tumor such as melanoma, head and neck, liver or kidney cancer. The CDR3 runs from the conserved cysteine through the conserved F or W. D genes are given only for firm matches. Clone size is stated in some rows and not others, as once, few, many or a class when expanded.

d_gene,v_gene,j_gene,abundance,CDR3aa,CDR3nt
-,TRBV18,TRBJ2-2,-,CASSPSWGATGELFF,TGTGCCAGCTCACCTTCATGGGGGGCGACCGGGGAGCTGTTTTTT
-,TRBV18,TRBJ2-2,-,CASSPLLSTGELFF,TGTGCCAGCTCACCACTTTTGTCCACCGGGGAGCTGTTTTTT
-,TRBV28,TRBJ1-1,once,CASSTSLNTEAFF,TGTGCCAGCAGTACCTCACTGAACACTGAAGCTTTCTTT
-,TRBV7-2,TRBJ2-7,once,CASSRAQSVAEQYF,TGTGCCAGCAGCCGCGCTCAGAGCGTCGCCGAGCAGTACTTC
TRBD1,TRBV4-1,TRBJ2-2,-,CASSPSIRTGQNTGELFF,TGCGCCAGCAGCCCCAGTATACGGACAGGTCAGAACACCGGGGAGCTGTTTTTT
-,TRBV11-3,TRBJ2-5,-,CASSSFTGPKETQYF,TGTGCCAGCAGCTCCTTCACGGGACCGAAAGAGACCCAGTACTTC
-,TRBV19,TRBJ2-2,once,CASSIPRGAAGELFF,TGTGCCAGTAGTATACCTCGAGGGGCGGCCGGGGAGCTGTTTTTT
-,TRBV11-3,TRBJ2-1,-,CASSPGGGSSYNEQFF,TGTGCCAGCAGCCCAGGCGGGGGCAGCTCCTACAATGAGCAGTTCTTC
-,TRBV7-9,TRBJ1-4,-,CASSPQGVELFF,TGTGCCAGCAGCCCACAGGGTGTTGAACTGTTTTTT
-,TRBV18,TRBJ2-1,-,CASSRYEGEQFF,TGTGCCAGCTCTCGGTATGAGGGTGAGCAGTTCTTC